This T cell receptor (beta chain) stems from a study of T cell changes during pregnancy in multiple sclerosis. Using immunoSEQ multiplex PCR, the repertoire was profiled, and TCRdb retains in-frame clones only, with some absent. Of 73,000 or so clones listed, almost 90% were seen once; the top ten hold approximately 9.5%. The receptor's source is a female donor in good health, enrolled as a control in a pregnancy study. The source was peripheral blood, collected after pregnancy.

The DNA of the CDR3 is TGTGCCAGCAGCTCCCGGACAGGGACCCAAGAAGCTTTCTTT. Protein: CASSSRTGTQEAFF. The V and J genes are TRBV7-9 and TRBJ1-1, with TRBD1 matching over 8 bases. Germline V gene lookup returns CDR1 SEHNR and CDR2 FQNEAQ (reference sequence). The CDR3 length is 14 residues. Trimming cost V 4 bases and J 8 bases; bases outside gene matches: 9.